Listed here is a single T cell receptor (beta chain). Its matching antigen is unknown. Germline V lookup: CDR1 SGHRS, CDR2 YFSETQ. V dropped 4 bases and J dropped 1 base, with 15 bases sitting between them. This CDR3 contains 16 residues. Libraries were prepared by immunoSEQ multiplex PCR; TCRdb keeps only in-frame clonotypes and omits some of them. The profile shows some 66,000 clones, approximately 88% of them singletons. The entry originates in a study of OX40 agonist ivuxolimab in advanced cancers. Study-wide context: Those treated in dose escalation had hepatocellular carcinoma, melanoma, renal cell cancer or head and neck cancer. Of the patients, three showed partial responses, one with hepatocellular carcinoma and two with cutaneous melanoma. Points from the study as a whole: Which antigen the expanded peripheral T cells recognized is unknown.

Sample: CD4+ or CD8+ T cells sorted from blood, taken in a trial of the OX40 agonist ivuxolimab. The V call is TRBV5-1, the J call TRBJ2-1; maybe TRBD2 (6 bases). The source of this sequence is an adult with an advanced solid tumor such as melanoma, head and neck, liver or kidney cancer. This CDR3 is CASSLVPGLSYNEQFF. Written as DNA, the CDR3 is TGCGCCAGCAGCCTCGTCCCGGGACTTTCCTACAATGAGCAGTTCTTC.